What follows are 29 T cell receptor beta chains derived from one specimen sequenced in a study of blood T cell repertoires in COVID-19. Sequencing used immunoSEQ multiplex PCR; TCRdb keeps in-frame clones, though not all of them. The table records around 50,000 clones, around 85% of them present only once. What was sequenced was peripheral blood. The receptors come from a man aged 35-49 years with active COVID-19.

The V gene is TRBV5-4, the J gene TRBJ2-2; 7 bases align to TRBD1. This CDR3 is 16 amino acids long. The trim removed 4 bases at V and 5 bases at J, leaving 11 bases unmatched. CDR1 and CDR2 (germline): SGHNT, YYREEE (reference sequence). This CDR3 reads CASSPDDRVRTGELFF. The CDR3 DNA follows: TGTGCCAGCAGCCCTGATGACAGGGTTCGGACCGGGGAGCTGTTTTTT.

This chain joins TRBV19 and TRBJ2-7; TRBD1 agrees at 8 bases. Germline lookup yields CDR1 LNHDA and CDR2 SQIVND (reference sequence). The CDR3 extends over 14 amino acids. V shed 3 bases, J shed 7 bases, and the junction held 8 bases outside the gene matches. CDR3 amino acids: CASSIDRGMGEQYF. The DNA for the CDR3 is TGTGCCAGTAGTATTGACAGGGGAATGGGGGAGCAGTACTTC.

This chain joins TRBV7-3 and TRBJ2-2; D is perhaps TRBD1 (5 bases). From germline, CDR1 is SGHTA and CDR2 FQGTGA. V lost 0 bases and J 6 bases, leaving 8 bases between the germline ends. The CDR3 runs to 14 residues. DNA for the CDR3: TGTGCCAGCAGCTTAACCATAGGGGCCGGGGAGCTGTTTTTT. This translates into CASSLTIGAGELFF.

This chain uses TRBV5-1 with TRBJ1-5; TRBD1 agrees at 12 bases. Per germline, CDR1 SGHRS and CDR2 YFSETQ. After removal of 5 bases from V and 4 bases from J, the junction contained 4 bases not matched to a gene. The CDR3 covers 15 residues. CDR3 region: CASRRDRGQNQPQHF. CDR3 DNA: TGCGCCAGCAGGAGGGACAGGGGGCAGAATCAGCCCCAGCATTTT.

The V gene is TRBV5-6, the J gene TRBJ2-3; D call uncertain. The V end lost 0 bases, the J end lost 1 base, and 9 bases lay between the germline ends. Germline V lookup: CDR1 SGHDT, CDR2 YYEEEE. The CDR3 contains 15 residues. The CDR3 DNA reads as TGTGCCAGCAGCTTGGGGCAAACAGGCACAGATACGCAGTATTTT. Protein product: CASSLGQTGTDTQYF.

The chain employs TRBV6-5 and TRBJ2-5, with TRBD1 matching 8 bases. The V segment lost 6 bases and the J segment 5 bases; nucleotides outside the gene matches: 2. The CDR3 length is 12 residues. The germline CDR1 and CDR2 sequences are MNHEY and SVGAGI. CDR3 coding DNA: TGTGCCAGCAGGCGACAGGGGGAGACCCAGTACTTC. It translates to CASRRQGETQYF.

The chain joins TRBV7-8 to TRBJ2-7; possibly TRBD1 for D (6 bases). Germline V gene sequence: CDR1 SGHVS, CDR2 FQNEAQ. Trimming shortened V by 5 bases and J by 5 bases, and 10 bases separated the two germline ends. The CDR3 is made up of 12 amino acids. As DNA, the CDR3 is TGTGCCAGCAGCCGCCAGGGGAACGAGCAGTACTTC. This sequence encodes CASSRQGNEQYF.

The DNA of the CDR3 is TGTGCCACCAGCAGACTTCGCCGGGACAGGGTCTCCTTTACCGAAGCTTTCTTT. It is translated as CATSRLRRDRVSFTEAFF. The chain has TRBV15 and TRBJ1-1; 9 nucleotides line up with TRBD1. The CDR3 has 18 residues. Germline values: CDR1 LNHNV, CDR2 YYDKDF (reference sequence). V lost 2 bases and J lost 8; bases outside the gene matches: 18.

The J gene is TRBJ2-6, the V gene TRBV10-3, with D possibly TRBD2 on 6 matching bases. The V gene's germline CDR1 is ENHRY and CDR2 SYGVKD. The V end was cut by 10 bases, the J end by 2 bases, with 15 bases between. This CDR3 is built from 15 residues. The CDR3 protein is CASSIGRTGANVLTF. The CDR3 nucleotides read TGTGCCAGCAGCATTGGGAGGACTGGGGCCAACGTCCTGACTTTC.

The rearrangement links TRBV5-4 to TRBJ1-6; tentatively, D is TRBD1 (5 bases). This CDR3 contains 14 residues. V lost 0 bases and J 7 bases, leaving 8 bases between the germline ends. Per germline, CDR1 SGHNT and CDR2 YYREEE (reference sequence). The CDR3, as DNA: TGTGCCAGCAGCTTGGTGGCAGGGAATTCACCCCTCCACTTT. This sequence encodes CASSLVAGNSPLHF.

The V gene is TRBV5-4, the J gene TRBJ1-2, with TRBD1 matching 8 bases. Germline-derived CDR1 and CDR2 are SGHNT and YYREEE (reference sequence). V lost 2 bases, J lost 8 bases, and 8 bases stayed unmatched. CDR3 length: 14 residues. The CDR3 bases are TGTGCCAGCAGCTTAACGACAGGGGCGGGAGGCTACACCTTC. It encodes CASSLTTGAGGYTF. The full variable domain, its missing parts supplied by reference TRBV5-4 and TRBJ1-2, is ETGVTQSPTHLIKTRGQQVTLRCSSQSGHNTVSWYQQALGQGPQFIFQYYREEENGRGNFPPRFSGLQFPNYSSELNVNALELDDSALYLCASSLTTGAGGYTFGSGTRLTVV.

CDR3 region: CASSEHTGGNQPQHF. The CDR3 DNA reads TGTGCCAGCAGTGAACACACAGGGGGGAATCAGCCCCAGCATTTT. The V call is TRBV25-1, the J call TRBJ1-5; 8 bases agree with TRBD1. CDR1 and CDR2 from the germline V gene are MGHDK and SYGVNS. With 2 bases clipped from V and 4 bases from J, the junction kept 4 bases outside the gene matches. The CDR3 is 15 amino acids.

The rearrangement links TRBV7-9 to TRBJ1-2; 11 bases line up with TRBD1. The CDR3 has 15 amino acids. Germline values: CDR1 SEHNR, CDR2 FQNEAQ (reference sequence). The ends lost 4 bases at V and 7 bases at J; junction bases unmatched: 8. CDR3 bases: TGTGCCAGCAGCTCATCGGACAGGGGGCGGTCTGGCTACACCTTC. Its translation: CASSSSDRGRSGYTF.

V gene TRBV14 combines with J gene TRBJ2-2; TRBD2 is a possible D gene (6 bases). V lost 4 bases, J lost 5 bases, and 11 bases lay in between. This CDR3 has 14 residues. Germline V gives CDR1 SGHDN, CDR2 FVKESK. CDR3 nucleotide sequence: TGTGCCAGCAGCCTCGTCGGGGGAACCGGGGAGCTGTTTTTT. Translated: CASSLVGGTGELFF.

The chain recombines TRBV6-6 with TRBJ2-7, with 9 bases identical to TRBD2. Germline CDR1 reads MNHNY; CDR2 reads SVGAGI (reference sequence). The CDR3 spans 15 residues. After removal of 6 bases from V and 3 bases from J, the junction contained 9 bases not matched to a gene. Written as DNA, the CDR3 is TGTGCCAGCAGCAATCCCGGTAGCGGGAGCTACGAGCAGTACTTC. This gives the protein CASSNPGSGSYEQYF.

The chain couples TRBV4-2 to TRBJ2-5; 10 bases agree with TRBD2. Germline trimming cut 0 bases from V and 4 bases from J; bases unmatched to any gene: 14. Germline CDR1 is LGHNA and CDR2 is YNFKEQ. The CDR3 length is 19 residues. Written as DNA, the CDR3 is TGTGCCAGCAGCCAAGAAGGGGTAGCGGGAGGTTGGATGTTAGAGACCCAGTACTTC. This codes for CASSQEGVAGGWMLETQYF.

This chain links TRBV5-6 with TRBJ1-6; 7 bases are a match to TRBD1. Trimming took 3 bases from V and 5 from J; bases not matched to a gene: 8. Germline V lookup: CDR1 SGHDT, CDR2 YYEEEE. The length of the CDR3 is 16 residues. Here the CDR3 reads CASSSYRGVDNSPLHF. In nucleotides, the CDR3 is TGTGCCAGCAGCTCTTACAGGGGTGTTGATAATTCACCCCTCCACTTT.

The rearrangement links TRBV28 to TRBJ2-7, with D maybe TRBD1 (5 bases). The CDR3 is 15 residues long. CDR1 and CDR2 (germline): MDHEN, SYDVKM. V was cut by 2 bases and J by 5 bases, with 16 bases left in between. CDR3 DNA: TGTGCCAGCAGTTTAAAAAGGGGCCTCTATGACGAGCAGTACTTC. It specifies CASSLKRGLYDEQYF.

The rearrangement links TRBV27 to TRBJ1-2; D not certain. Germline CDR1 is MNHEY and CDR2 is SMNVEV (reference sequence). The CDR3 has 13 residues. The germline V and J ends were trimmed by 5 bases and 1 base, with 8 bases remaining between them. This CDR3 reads CASSPGFNYGYTF. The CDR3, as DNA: TGTGCCAGCAGTCCCGGGTTTAACTATGGCTACACCTTC.

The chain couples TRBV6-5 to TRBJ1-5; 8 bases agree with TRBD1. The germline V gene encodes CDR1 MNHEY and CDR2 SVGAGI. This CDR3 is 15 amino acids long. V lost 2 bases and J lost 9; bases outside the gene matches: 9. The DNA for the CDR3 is TGTGCCAGCAGTTACAACAGGGGGGGCTCGACGCCCCAGCATTTT. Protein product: CASSYNRGGSTPQHF.

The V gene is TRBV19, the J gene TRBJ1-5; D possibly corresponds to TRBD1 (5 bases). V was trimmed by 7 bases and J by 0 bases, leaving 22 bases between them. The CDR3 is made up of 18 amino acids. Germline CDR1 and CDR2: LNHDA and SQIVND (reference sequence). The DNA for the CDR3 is TGTGCCAGTACTCTCGGGGGTCTGGGGGTATTTAGCAATCAGCCCCAGCATTTT. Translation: CASTLGGLGVFSNQPQHF.

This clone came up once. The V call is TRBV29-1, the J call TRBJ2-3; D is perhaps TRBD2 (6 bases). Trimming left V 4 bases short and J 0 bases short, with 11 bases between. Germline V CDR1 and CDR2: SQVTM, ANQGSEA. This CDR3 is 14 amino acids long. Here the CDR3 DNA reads TGCAGCGTTGTGGCGGGGACTAGCACAGATACGCAGTATTTT. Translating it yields CSVVAGTSTDTQYF.

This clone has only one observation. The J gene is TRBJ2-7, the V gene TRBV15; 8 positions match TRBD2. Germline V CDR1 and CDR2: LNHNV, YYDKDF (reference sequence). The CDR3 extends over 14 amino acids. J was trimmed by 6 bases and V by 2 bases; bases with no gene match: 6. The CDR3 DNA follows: TGTGCCACCAGCAGAACCCCGGGGGGGGCCGAGCAGTACTTC. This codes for CATSRTPGGAEQYF. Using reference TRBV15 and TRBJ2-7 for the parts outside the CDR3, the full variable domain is DAMVIQNPRYQVTQFGKPVTLSCSQTLNHNVMYWYQQKSSQAPKLLFHYYDKDFNNEADTPDNFQSRRPNTSFCFLDIRSPGLGDTAMYLCATSRTPGGAEQYFGPGTRLTVT.

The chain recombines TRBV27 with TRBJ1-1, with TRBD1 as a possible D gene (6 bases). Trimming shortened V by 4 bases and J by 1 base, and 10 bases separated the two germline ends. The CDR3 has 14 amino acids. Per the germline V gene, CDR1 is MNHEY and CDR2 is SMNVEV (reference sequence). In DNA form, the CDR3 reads TGTGCCAGCAGTTCACTCAGGGGGAACACTGAAGCTTTCTTT. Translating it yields CASSSLRGNTEAFF.

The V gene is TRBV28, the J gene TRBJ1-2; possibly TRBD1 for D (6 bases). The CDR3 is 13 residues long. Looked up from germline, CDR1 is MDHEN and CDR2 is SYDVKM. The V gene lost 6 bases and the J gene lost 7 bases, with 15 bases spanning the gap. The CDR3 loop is CASSLQGLSGYTF. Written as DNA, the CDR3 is TGTGCCAGCAGCCTGCAGGGGCTCTCTGGCTACACCTTC.

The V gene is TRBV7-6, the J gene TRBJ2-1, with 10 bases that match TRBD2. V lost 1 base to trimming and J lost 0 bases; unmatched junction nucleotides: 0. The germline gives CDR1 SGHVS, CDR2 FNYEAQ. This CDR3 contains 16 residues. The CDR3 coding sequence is TGTGCCAGCAGCTTAGGGACTAGCGGCTCCTACAATGAGCAGTTCTTC. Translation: CASSLGTSGSYNEQFF.

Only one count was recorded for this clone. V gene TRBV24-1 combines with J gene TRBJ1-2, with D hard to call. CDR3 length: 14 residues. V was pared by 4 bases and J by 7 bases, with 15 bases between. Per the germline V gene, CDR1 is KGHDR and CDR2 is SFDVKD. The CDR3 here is CATSDRVAEGGYTF. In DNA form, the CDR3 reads TGTGCCACCAGTGACCGGGTTGCAGAGGGTGGCTACACCTTC.

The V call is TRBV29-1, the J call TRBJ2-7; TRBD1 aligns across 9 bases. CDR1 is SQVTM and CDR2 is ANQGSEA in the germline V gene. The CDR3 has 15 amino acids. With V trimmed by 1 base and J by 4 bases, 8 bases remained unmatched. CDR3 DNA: TGCAGCGTTGAAGGACTAGGGACAGGGACGTACGAGCAGTACTTC. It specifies CSVEGLGTGTYEQYF.

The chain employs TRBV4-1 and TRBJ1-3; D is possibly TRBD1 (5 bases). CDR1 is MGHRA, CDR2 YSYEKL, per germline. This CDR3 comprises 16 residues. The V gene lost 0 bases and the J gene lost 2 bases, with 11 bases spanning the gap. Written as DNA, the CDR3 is TGCGCCAGCAGCCAAGATAGCAGGGAGGCTGGAAACACCATATATTTT. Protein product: CASSQDSREAGNTIYF.